This T cell receptor (beta chain) was documented in a study of STAT3 mutations in large granular lymphocyte leukemia. The germline V and J ends were trimmed by 0 bases and 2 bases, with 8 bases remaining between them. The germline V gene encodes CDR1 PRHDT and CDR2 FYEKMQ (reference sequence). CDR3 length: 14 residues. Each sample's TCRbeta library yielded on average around 44,000 productive templates. Clones were read by immunoSEQ multiplex PCR, and TCRdb kept only the in-frame ones, dropping some. The table has several thousand clones, roughly 94% seen once. Findings and limits, study-wide: No sample exists from the first appearance of each clone. Suggested: STAT3 mutation was not the ancestral event for these clonal expansions. At least one immunodominant TCR beta clonotype appeared in every T-cell large granular lymphocyte leukemia patient. In about 30% of the 18 patients, new TCR clonotypes emerged after therapy.

In its sample, this clone was seen once. Its antigen is unknown. This chain uses TRBV13 with TRBJ2-7; D unresolved. Material: peripheral blood mononuclear cells. The clonotype comes from a man in his sixties with T-cell large granular lymphocyte leukemia. Some clones in this sample may be carry-over from other donors' samples. CDR3 region: CASSLGGETYEQYF. The CDR3 nucleotides read TGTGCCAGCAGCTTAGGCGGAGAAACCTACGAGCAGTACTTC.